A selection of T cell receptor beta chains follows, all from one sample in a study of monozygotic twins with inflammatory bowel disease. TCRdb re-called the 5' RACE reads; one entry per CDR3 protein, DNA not given. This repertoire includes over 350,000 distinct CDR3 sequences. Sample: blood. All receptors derive from a human donor with ulcerative colitis or Crohn's disease, or a healthy co-twin of an affected twin (not recorded which). Each CDR3 is given with its conserved first and last residue.

J | V | CDR3
TRBJ2-5 | TRBV19 | CASSPGTGLQETQYF
TRBJ1-3 | TRBV10-2 | CASRPGNTIYF
TRBJ1-4 | TRBV4-2 | CASSQGTGRRTNEKLFF
TRBJ2-2 | TRBV4-1 | CASSQGSNTGELFF
TRBJ2-3 | TRBV19 | CASSIDPPTRGNSDTQYF
TRBJ2-5 | TRBV2 | CASSGTSMAQETQYF
TRBJ2-3 | TRBV5-1 | CASSPPLSVTQYF
TRBJ2-3 | TRBV27 | CASSSGTGGMWDTQYF
TRBJ2-3 | TRBV4-3 | CASSQDLIAGGPLTDTQYF
TRBJ1-2 | TRBV4-1 | CASSQDSWAGINYGYTF
TRBJ1-5 | TRBV10-3 | CAISEHNYQPQHF
TRBJ1-2 | TRBV12-3/TRBV12-4 | CASSFWGNGYTF
TRBJ2-2 | TRBV20-1 | CSASRRGAMNTGELFF
TRBJ2-5 | TRBV9 | CASSVDNQETQYF
TRBJ1-2 | TRBV4-3 | CASSQESGDYGYTF
TRBJ2-7 | TRBV28 | CASSLIGRTSYEQYF
TRBJ2-7 | TRBV11-2 | CASSPTGASYEQYF
TRBJ2-3 | TRBV6-6 | CASQGASTDTQYF
TRBJ2-1 | TRBV7-2 | CASTLLGGNEQFF
TRBJ2-1 | TRBV9 | CASSVGGAWGSYNEQFF
TRBJ2-1 | TRBV6-2/TRBV6-3 | CASSLVSSYNEQFF
TRBJ2-2 | TRBV27 | CASSFLGPHSNTGELFF
TRBJ2-3 | TRBV5-1 | CASSTDSGEDTQYF
TRBJ2-7 | TRBV12-3/TRBV12-4 | CASSTDLRPYF
TRBJ1-4 | TRBV7-9 | CASSARDRGGTNEKLFF
TRBJ1-3 | TRBV12-3/TRBV12-4 | CASSPRQGAGNTIYF
TRBJ2-1 | TRBV5-1 | CASSLIVGGYEQFF
TRBJ2-3 | TRBV5-5 | CASSLEASGGHSTDTQYF
TRBJ1-2 | TRBV7-9 | CASSYLPQEQHYGYTF
TRBJ2-7 | TRBV19 | CASSAPGIYEQYF
TRBJ1-5 | TRBV9 | CASSVDGGNQPQHF
TRBJ2-7 | TRBV19 | CASSPRRDRGWYEQYF
TRBJ2-1 | TRBV2 | CASSATGLAGGKSSYNEQFF
TRBJ2-7 | TRBV11-1 | CASSFYKDSYEQYF
TRBJ2-1 | TRBV2 | CASTQYNEQFF
TRBJ2-1 | TRBV29-1 | CSVAKRPGASYNEQFF
TRBJ2-7 | TRBV7-2 | CASSKPGQDYEQYF
TRBJ2-7 | TRBV19 | CASSTLTGGFYEQYF
TRBJ2-5 | TRBV12-3/TRBV12-4 | CASSLMFGSGQGETQYF
TRBJ2-7 | TRBV5-1 | CASSLAGTGDYEQYF
TRBJ2-3 | TRBV5-6 | CASSMEGGLTQYF
TRBJ2-1 | TRBV7-3 | CASSSLGTSGGALGEQFF